Listed here are 19 T cell receptor beta chains from one sample, sequenced in a study of T-cell memory formation after mild COVID-19. TCRdb redid the calling of the 5' RACE reads with MiXCR, one entry per CDR3 protein. Of 150,000 to 200,000 distinct CDR3 sequences in the sample, 15% to 20% are singletons; the top ten hold more than 3%. Sequencing was carried out using PBMCs or a T cell subset sorted from them (not recorded which). These receptors came from a man in his late teens or twenties who had mild COVID-19 (a few samples of this study predate the infection). Cell type and time point are not known.

There are many counts of this clonotype. The chain is built from TRBV4-3 and TRBJ2-6; no reliable D call. V lost 0 bases to trimming and J lost 0 bases, with 12 bases between them. This CDR3 has 18 residues. Per germline, CDR1 LGHNA and CDR2 YSLEER. CDR3 region: CASSQDWLLGSGANVLTF. Here the CDR3 DNA reads TGCGCCAGCAGCCAAGATTGGTTGCTGGGCTCTGGGGCCAACGTCCTGACTTTC.

The chain is built from TRBV7-2 and TRBJ1-5; TRBD1 matches at 7 bases. The V gene's germline CDR1 is SGHTA and CDR2 FQGNSA. The length of the CDR3 is 15 residues. V dropped 5 bases and J dropped 4; count of bases not matched to a gene: 8. The CDR3 protein is CASSQQGIGNQPQHF. The CDR3 bases are TGTGCCAGCAGCCAACAGGGGATTGGAAATCAGCCCCAGCATTTT.

This clonotype was detected many times. This chain uses TRBV4-3 with TRBJ2-1; D possibly corresponds to TRBD2 (5 bases). The germline V gene encodes CDR1 LGHNA and CDR2 YSLEER. The CDR3 covers 14 residues. V gave up 2 bases and J gave up 7 bases, with 12 bases separating them. CDR3 region: CASSQLSTRNEQFF. CDR3 nucleotide sequence: TGCGCCAGCAGCCAATTAAGTACTAGGAATGAGCAGTTCTTC.

The genes are TRBV4-2 and TRBJ2-1; TRBD1 aligns across 7 bases. The germline CDR1 and CDR2 sequences are LGHNA and YNFKEQ. With V trimmed by 0 bases and J by 3 bases, 5 bases remained unmatched. The CDR3 has 16 residues. This CDR3 is CASSQETGRSYNEQFF. The CDR3 coding sequence is TGTGCCAGCAGCCAAGAGACAGGGCGAAGCTACAATGAGCAGTTCTTC.

This clonotype was counted between two and nine times. The J gene is TRBJ2-1, the V gene TRBV27; 7 bases match TRBD2. In germline, CDR1 is MNHEY, CDR2 SMNVEV (reference sequence). CDR3 length: 15 residues. Unmatched junction bases numbered 7, after V lost 8 bases and J lost 0 bases. The CDR3 loop is CASLRSGTSYNEQFF. The CDR3 coding sequence is TGTGCCAGCCTTCGAAGCGGGACCTCCTACAATGAGCAGTTCTTC.

The gene calls are TRBV3-1 and TRBJ1-2; tentatively, D is TRBD1 (6 bases). The CDR3 covers 14 residues. In germline, CDR1 is LGHDT, CDR2 YNNKEL (reference sequence). V lost 5 bases and J 3 bases, leaving 13 bases between the germline ends. The CDR3 region has the DNA TGTGCCAGCAGCGTGGGAAGGGGGGACTATGGCTACACCTTC. This encodes CASSVGRGDYGYTF.

This rearrangement joins TRBV20-1 to TRBJ2-3; 9 bases are a match to TRBD1. Germline V gene lookup returns CDR1 DFQATT and CDR2 SNEGSKA (reference sequence). With 5 bases clipped from V and 2 bases from J, the junction kept 11 bases outside the gene matches. The CDR3 length is 16 residues. The DNA for the CDR3 is TGCAGTGCTTTCTCCCCCCGGGACAGGGTCACAGATACGCAGTATTTT. The encoded protein is CSAFSPRDRVTDTQYF.

This rearrangement joins TRBV5-1 to TRBJ2-5; no reliable D call. The CDR3 runs to 14 residues. The ends were cut back, 4 bases at V and 2 bases at J, with 12 bases in the middle. Germline loops: CDR1 SGHRS, CDR2 YFSETQ. CDR3 region: CASSLTTSQETQYF. Here the CDR3 DNA reads TGCGCCAGCAGCCTTACAACGAGTCAAGAGACCCAGTACTTC.

The chain is built from TRBV9 and TRBJ2-3, with a possible D match to TRBD1 (6 bases). Trimming took 1 base from V and 2 from J, leaving 14 bases between them. CDR1 is SGDLS and CDR2 is YYNGEE in the germline V gene. The CDR3 sequence is 16 residues long. The CDR3 here is CASSVRGDTNTDTQYF. CDR3 bases: TGTGCCAGCAGCGTAAGAGGGGACACAAACACAGATACGCAGTATTTT. The full variable domain, completed using reference TRBV9 and TRBJ2-3, is DSGVTQTPKHLITATGQRVTLRCSPRSGDLSVYWYQQSLDQGLQFLIQYYNGEERAKGNILERFSAQQFPDLHSELNLSSLELGDSALYFCASSVRGDTNTDTQYFGPGTRLTVL.

Many counts were recorded for this clonotype. This chain uses TRBV7-2 with TRBJ2-4; a weak D match, TRBD2 (5 bases). This CDR3 comprises 14 residues. The germline V gene encodes CDR1 SGHTA and CDR2 FQGNSA. The V gene lost 1 base and the J gene lost 1 base, with 5 bases spanning the gap. The CDR3 here is CASSLGTAKNIQYF. The CDR3 DNA sequence: TGTGCCAGCAGCTTAGGGACTGCCAAAAACATTCAGTACTTC.

The CDR3 DNA reads as TGCAGTGGTGGACTAGGCGGGGAGCAGTACTTC. Translation gives CSGGLGGEQYF. V gene TRBV20-1 combines with J gene TRBJ2-7, with 7 bases aligning to TRBD2. The CDR3 length is 11 residues. J gave up 7 bases and V 7 bases, and 7 bases lay outside the gene matches. Germline V CDR1 and CDR2: DFQATT, SNEGSKA (reference sequence).

This rearrangement joins TRBV7-2 to TRBJ2-3; TRBD2 agrees at 16 bases. Unmatched junction bases numbered 5, after V lost 5 bases and J lost 9 bases. This CDR3 has 15 amino acids. Germline V gene lookup returns CDR1 SGHTA and CDR2 FQGNSA. CDR3 bases: TGTGCCAGCAGCCCGGGACTAGCGGGGGGGCTCACGCAGTATTTT. This sequence encodes CASSPGLAGGLTQYF.

This chain uses TRBV11-2 with TRBJ1-3; D unresolved. Germline assignment: CDR1 SGHAT and CDR2 FQNNGV. The CDR3 extends over 13 amino acids. V gave up 3 bases and J gave up 5 bases, with 8 bases separating them. The CDR3 nucleotides read TGTGCCAGCAGCTTTATGCGACGAAACACCATATATTTT. This translates into CASSFMRRNTIYF.

In this sample, this clonotype turned up many times. This chain links TRBV7-8 with TRBJ1-1; no clear D gene. From germline, CDR1 is SGHVS and CDR2 FQNEAQ. V lost 5 bases and J lost 1, with 11 bases in between. The CDR3 totals 14 residues. CDR3 DNA: TGTGCCAGCAGCAGGAGGGCGGCGAACACTGAAGCTTTCTTT. This gives the protein CASSRRAANTEAFF.

The J gene is TRBJ1-2, the V gene TRBV12-3 or TRBV12-4; a possible D gene is TRBD1 (6 bases). This CDR3 region has 14 residues. With 5 bases removed from V and 5 bases from J, the gap between germline ends came to 15 bases. The CDR3 DNA sequence: TGTGCCAGCAGTCCTCCGGGACACCGATATGGCTACACCTTC. It encodes CASSPPGHRYGYTF.

This clonotype was seen only a few times. This rearrangement joins TRBV9 to TRBJ1-2; D call uncertain. The germline V gene encodes CDR1 SGDLS and CDR2 YYNGEE. Trimming left V 3 bases short and J 3 bases short, with 12 bases between. CDR3 length: 14 amino acids. The CDR3 is CASSAEAGDYGYTF. The CDR3 nucleotides read TGTGCCAGCAGCGCCGAGGCCGGGGACTATGGCTACACCTTC.

This clonotype was observed a handful of times. This sequence joins TRBV5-1 and TRBJ1-6; D is perhaps TRBD1 (5 bases). Trimming pared 0 bases from V and 11 bases from J, leaving 21 bases between. The CDR3 consists of 17 residues. The germline gives CDR1 SGHRS, CDR2 YFSETQ. In nucleotides, the CDR3 is TGCGCCAGCAGCTTGGCCTTGGCCAGGGAAGATTTGACACCCCTCCACTTT. Protein: CASSLALAREDLTPLHF.

This clonotype was counted at least ten times. The rearrangement links TRBV11-1 to TRBJ2-3; possible D gene TRBD1, 5 bases. CDR1 is SGHAT and CDR2 is FQDESV in the germline V gene (reference sequence). V dropped 5 bases and J dropped 2 bases, with 14 bases sitting between them. This CDR3 has 15 residues. CDR3 sequence: CASSPQGHPTDTQYF. The CDR3 DNA reads as TGTGCCAGCAGCCCCCAGGGCCACCCCACAGATACGCAGTATTTT.

The sample holds a few counts of this clonotype. V usage is TRBV5-1 and J usage is TRBJ2-3; 9 bases map to TRBD1. The germline CDR1 and CDR2 sequences are SGHRS and YFSETQ. The CDR3 sequence is 15 residues long. Unmatched junction bases numbered 6, after V lost 4 bases and J lost 3 bases. This CDR3 is CASSQQGAETDTQYF. The CDR3 nucleotides are TGCGCCAGCAGCCAACAGGGGGCTGAAACAGATACGCAGTATTTT.